The clone carrying this T cell receptor (beta chain) was counted only a few times. Its antigen remains unidentified. Using unique molecular identifiers, the investigators prepared the TCRbeta library. TCRdb reanalysed the PCR reads using MiXCR and keeps one entry per CDR3 protein. Among 450,000 to 550,000 distinct CDR3 sequences listed, roughly 10% were seen once. This entry belongs to a study of T-cell reconstitution after alpha-beta-depleted transplantation in children. Study results and caveats: Among T cells one year after transplant, newly produced cells accounted for most counts and diversity. Expanded clones from the graft, numbering several hundred, reportedly supplied alpha-beta T cells about two months after transplant. It was surviving recipient T cells and thymic progenitors that gave some patients high TCRbeta diversity at day 60.

Deletions cut 4 bases from V and 5 bases from J, with 16 bases between. The CDR3 runs to 15 residues. Per the germline V gene, CDR1 is SGHRS and CDR2 is YFSETQ. The receptor was isolated from a female patient aged 2-9 years who had a stem cell transplant for aplastic anemia, so the T cells may come from the graft donor. The sequencing used PBMCs, mostly from graft donor cells, collected 180 days after TCRalphabeta/CD19-depleted stem cell transplant. The rearrangement uses TRBV5-1 and TRBJ2-1; D is uncertain. The CDR3 loop is CASSQDLSWDNEQFF. DNA for the CDR3: TGCGCCAGCAGCCAGGACCTCTCGTGGGACAATGAGCAGTTCTTC.